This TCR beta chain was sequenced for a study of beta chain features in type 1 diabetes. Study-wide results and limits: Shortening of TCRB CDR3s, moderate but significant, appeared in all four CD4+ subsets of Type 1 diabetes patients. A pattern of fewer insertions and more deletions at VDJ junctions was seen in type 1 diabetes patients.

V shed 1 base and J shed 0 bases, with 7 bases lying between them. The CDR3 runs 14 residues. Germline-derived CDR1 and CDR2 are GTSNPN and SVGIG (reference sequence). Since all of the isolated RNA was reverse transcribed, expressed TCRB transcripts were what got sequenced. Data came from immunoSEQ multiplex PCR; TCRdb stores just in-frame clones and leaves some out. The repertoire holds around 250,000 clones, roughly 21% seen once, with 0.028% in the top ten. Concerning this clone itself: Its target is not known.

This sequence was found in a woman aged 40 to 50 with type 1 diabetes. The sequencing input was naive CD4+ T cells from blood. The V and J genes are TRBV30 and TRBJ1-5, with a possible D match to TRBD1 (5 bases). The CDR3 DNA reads TGTGCCTGGAGTGGACAGTATAGCAATCAGCCCCAGCATTTT. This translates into CAWSGQYSNQPQHF.